Below, 12 T cell receptor beta chains from the same sample are listed, as sequenced in a study of CD8 T cells in ankylosing spondylitis. Via MiXCR, TCRdb re-called the 5' RACE reads, giving one row per CDR3 protein. The sample carries 800,000 to 900,000 distinct CDR3 sequences, roughly 12% recorded once. Their recognized antigens are unknown. Broader study findings: Within ankylosing spondylitis blood, a TCR beta motif made up of roughly eight highly homologous variants appeared to be characteristic.

The source material was blood, either unsorted or a sorted T cell fraction (not recorded which). The source of these receptors is a male donor with ankylosing spondylitis.

This clonotype was seen more than once but under ten times. This CDR3 reads CASSPIPGGEQYF. CDR3 DNA: TGTGCCAGCTCACCTATCCCGGGAGGCGAGCAGTACTTC. The V call is TRBV18, the J call TRBJ2-7, with 7 bases that match TRBD2. The CDR3 consists of 13 residues. V gave up 3 bases and J gave up 6 bases; unmatched junction bases: 5. CDR1 is KGHSH and CDR2 is LQKENI in the germline V gene.

About this clonotype: At one boundary the junction diverges from the germline segment, which might be a read error. The chain combines TRBV7-2 with TRBJ2-1; 9 positions match TRBD2. Germline-derived CDR1 and CDR2 are SGHTA and FQGNSA. The CDR3 is made up of 16 amino acids. Here the CDR3 reads CASSLAGDGSGGPRLF. DNA of the CDR3: TGTGCCAGCAGCTTAGCGGGGGATGGAAGCGGGGGGCCTCGCCTCTTC. The full variable domain, in which reference TRBV7-2 and TRBJ2-1 provide the parts outside the CDR3, is GAGVSQSPSNKVTEKGKDVELRCDPISGHTALYWYRQSLGQGLEFLIYFQGNSAPDKSGLPSDRFSAERTGGSVSTLTIQRTQQEDSAVYLCASSLAGDGSGGPRLFGPGTRLTVL.

This clonotype turned up a few times. The chain employs TRBV4-2 and TRBJ1-6; 10 nucleotides agree with TRBD1. J gave up 7 bases and V 1 base, and 7 bases lay outside the gene matches. The germline V gene has CDR1 LGHNA and CDR2 YNFKEQ. The CDR3 is 17 residues long. For the CDR3, the DNA is TGTGCCAGCAGCCAAGCTTCGGGGACAGGGGTCAATTCACCCCTCCACTTT. Translating it yields CASSQASGTGVNSPLHF.

As for this clonotype: A much larger clone differs by one base, so this may be a read error. The genes are TRBV4-3 and TRBJ2-3; no definite D call. Trimming took 7 bases from V and 0 from J, leaving 14 bases between them. The CDR3 totals 15 residues. CDR1 and CDR2 (germline): LGHNA, YSLEER. CDR3 coding DNA: TGCGCCAGCAACCGCGGACCCACTAGCACAGATACGCAGTATTTT. This codes for CASNRGPTSTDTQYF.

This clonotype was detected ten times or more. This chain links TRBV20-1 with TRBJ2-1; TRBD2 agrees at 10 bases. The germline CDR1 and CDR2 sequences are DFQATT and SNEGSKA (reference sequence). V was clipped by 5 bases and J by 8 bases; unmatched bases: 18. The CDR3 length is 17 residues. CDR3 sequence reads: CSARRVPGLAFLDEQFF. CDR3 sequence (DNA): TGCAGTGCTCGAAGGGTCCCGGGACTAGCGTTTTTGGATGAGCAGTTCTTC.

The table lists this clonotype with a few counts. The CDR3 coding sequence is TGTGCCAGTAGTATAGGGGCCCTAGGGGACTACGAGCAGTACTTC. Translating it yields CASSIGALGDYEQYF. The chain carries TRBV19 and TRBJ2-7, with D possibly matching TRBD1 (5 bases). The germline CDR1 and CDR2 sequences are LNHDA and SQIVND (reference sequence). The CDR3 extends over 15 amino acids. Trimming left V 1 base short and J 3 bases short, with 13 bases between.

This chain links TRBV7-9 with TRBJ2-3; D remains ambiguous. Germline assignment: CDR1 SEHNR and CDR2 FQNEAQ (reference sequence). The ends were cut back, 4 bases at V and 0 bases at J, with 17 bases in the middle. There are 17 residues in the CDR3. CDR3 region: CASSSSRWATSTDTQYF. Written as DNA, the CDR3 is TGTGCCAGCAGCTCGTCCCGGTGGGCGACTAGCACAGATACGCAGTATTTT.

Many counts were recorded for this clonotype. The genes are TRBV5-1 and TRBJ2-1; D call uncertain. CDR1 and CDR2 (germline): SGHRS, YFSETQ. The V gene lost 0 bases and the J gene lost 2 bases, with 3 bases spanning the gap. This CDR3 has 13 residues. CDR3 nucleotide sequence: TGCGCCAGCAGCTTGGATCCCTACAATGAGCAGTTCTTC. It translates to CASSLDPYNEQFF.

The chain uses TRBV14 and TRBJ2-3; no firm D call. Trimming stripped 4 bases from V and 0 bases from J, with 11 bases between. This CDR3 is 15 amino acids long. Germline V CDR1 and CDR2: SGHDN, FVKESK. The CDR3 DNA follows: TGTGCCAGCAGCCTAAGGCGCGCTAGCACAGATACGCAGTATTTT. Translating it yields CASSLRRASTDTQYF.

This clonotype occurred a few times. V usage is TRBV9 and J usage is TRBJ2-2; D gene ambiguous. V lost 4 bases and J lost 3, with 10 bases in between. Germline V lookup: CDR1 SGDLS, CDR2 YYNGEE. The CDR3 consists of 14 residues. CDR3 in amino acids: CASSPSPYTGELFF. In DNA, the CDR3 is TGTGCCAGCAGCCCCAGCCCTTACACCGGGGAGCTGTTTTTT. The full variable domain, in which reference TRBV9 and TRBJ2-2 provide the parts outside the CDR3, is DSGVTQTPKHLITATGQRVTLRCSPRSGDLSVYWYQQSLDQGLQFLIQYYNGEERAKGNILERFSAQQFPDLHSELNLSSLELGDSALYFCASSPSPYTGELFFGEGSRLTVL.

The chain links TRBV20-1 to TRBJ1-5, with no clear D. CDR1 and CDR2 (germline): DFQATT, SNEGSKA (reference sequence). V lost 3 bases, J lost 10 bases, and 13 bases lay in between. The CDR3 loop spans 12 amino acids. The CDR3: CSASNPGSPQHF. The CDR3 region has the DNA TGCAGTGCTAGCAACCCGGGAAGCCCCCAGCATTTT.

This rearrangement joins TRBV4-3 to TRBJ1-1; 10 nucleotides match TRBD1. Germline-derived CDR1 and CDR2 are LGHNA and YSLEER. The trim removed 3 bases at V and 2 bases at J, leaving 9 bases unmatched. CDR3 length: 17 amino acids. Here the CDR3 reads CASSHHGTGVVNTEAFF. The CDR3 region has the DNA TGCGCCAGCAGCCACCATGGGACAGGGGTAGTAAACACTGAAGCTTTCTTT.